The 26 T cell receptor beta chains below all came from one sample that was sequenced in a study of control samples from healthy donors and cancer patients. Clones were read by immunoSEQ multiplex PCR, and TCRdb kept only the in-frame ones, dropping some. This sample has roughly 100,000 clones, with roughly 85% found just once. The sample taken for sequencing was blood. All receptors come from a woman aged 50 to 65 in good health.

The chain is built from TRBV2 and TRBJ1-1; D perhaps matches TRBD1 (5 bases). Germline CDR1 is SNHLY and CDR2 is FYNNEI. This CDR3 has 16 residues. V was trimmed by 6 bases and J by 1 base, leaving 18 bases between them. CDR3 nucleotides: TGTGCCAGCAGGGGCGGGACTTCTACTCCGAACACTGAAGCTTTCTTT. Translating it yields CASRGGTSTPNTEAFF.

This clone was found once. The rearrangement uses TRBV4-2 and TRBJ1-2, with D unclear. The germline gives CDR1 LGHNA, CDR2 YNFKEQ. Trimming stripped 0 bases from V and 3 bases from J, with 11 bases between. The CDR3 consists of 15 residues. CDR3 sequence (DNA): TGTGCCAGCAGCCAAGATCCCGGTATGGACTATGGCTACACCTTC. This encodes CASSQDPGMDYGYTF.

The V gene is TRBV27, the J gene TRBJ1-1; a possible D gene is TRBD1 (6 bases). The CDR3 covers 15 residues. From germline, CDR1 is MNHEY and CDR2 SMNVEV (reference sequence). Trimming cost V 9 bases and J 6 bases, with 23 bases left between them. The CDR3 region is CASSRRTGHPPEAFF. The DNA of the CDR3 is TGTGCCAGTTCACGGCGGACGGGACATCCTCCTGAAGCTTTCTTT.

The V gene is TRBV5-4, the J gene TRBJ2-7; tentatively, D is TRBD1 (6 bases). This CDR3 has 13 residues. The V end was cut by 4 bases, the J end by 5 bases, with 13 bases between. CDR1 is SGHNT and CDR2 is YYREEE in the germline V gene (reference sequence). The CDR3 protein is CASSPGTNDEQYF. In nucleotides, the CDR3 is TGTGCCAGCAGCCCCGGGACAAACGACGAGCAGTACTTC.

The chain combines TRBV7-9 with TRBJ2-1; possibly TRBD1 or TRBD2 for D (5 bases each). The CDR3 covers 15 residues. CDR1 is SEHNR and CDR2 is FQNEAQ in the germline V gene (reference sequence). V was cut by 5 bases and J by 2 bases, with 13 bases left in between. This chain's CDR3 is CASSPPGPTYNEQFF. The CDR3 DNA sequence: TGTGCCAGCAGCCCTCCGGGACCCACCTACAATGAGCAGTTCTTC. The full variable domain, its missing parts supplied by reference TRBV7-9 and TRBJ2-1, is DTGVSQNPRHKITKRGQNVTFRCDPISEHNRLYWYRQTLGQGPEFLTYFQNEAQLEKSRLLSDRFSAERPKGSFSTLEIQRTEQGDSAMYLCASSPPGPTYNEQFFGPGTRLTVL.

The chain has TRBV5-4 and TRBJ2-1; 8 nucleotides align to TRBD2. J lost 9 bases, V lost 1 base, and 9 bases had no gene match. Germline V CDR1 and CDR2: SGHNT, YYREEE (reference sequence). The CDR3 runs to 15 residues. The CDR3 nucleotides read TGTGCCAGCAGCTTGAGCGGGAGAAAGGTCGGTGAGCAGTTCTTC. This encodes CASSLSGRKVGEQFF. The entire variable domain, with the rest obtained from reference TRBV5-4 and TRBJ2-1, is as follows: ETGVTQSPTHLIKTRGQQVTLRCSSQSGHNTVSWYQQALGQGPQFIFQYYREEENGRGNFPPRFSGLQFPNYSSELNVNALELDDSALYLCASSLSGRKVGEQFFGPGTRLTVL.

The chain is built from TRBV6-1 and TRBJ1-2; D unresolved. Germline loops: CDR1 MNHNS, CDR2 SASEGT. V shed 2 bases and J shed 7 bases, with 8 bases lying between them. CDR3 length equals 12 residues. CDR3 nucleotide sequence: TGTGCCAGCAGTGAAAATGGGTTTGGCTACACCTTC. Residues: CASSENGFGYTF.

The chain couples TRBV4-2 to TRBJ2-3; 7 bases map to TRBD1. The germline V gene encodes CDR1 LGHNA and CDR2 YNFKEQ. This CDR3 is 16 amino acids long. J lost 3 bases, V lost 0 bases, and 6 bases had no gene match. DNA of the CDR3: TGTGCCAGCAGCCAAGAGCGGCAGGGGGAGACAGATACGCAGTATTTT. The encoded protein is CASSQERQGETDTQYF.

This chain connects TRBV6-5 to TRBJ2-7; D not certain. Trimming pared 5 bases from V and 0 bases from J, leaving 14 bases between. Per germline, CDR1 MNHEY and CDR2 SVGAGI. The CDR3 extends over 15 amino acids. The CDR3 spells CASSPYGVGSYEQYF. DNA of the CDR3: TGTGCCAGCAGTCCGTATGGGGTCGGCTCCTACGAGCAGTACTTC.

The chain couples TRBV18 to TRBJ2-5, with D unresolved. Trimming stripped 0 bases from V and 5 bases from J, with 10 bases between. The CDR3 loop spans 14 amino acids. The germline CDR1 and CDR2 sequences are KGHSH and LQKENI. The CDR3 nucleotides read TGTGCCAGCTCACCACCGAGTCCTCGGGAGACCCAGTACTTC. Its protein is CASSPPSPRETQYF.

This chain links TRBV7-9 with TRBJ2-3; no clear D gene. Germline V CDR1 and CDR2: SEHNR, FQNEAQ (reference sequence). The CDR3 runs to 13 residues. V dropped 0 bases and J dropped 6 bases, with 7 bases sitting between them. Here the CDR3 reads CASSLAVGDTQYF. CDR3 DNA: TGTGCCAGCAGCTTAGCGGTGGGGGATACGCAGTATTTT. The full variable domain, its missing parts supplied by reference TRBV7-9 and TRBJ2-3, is DTGVSQNPRHKITKRGQNVTFRCDPISEHNRLYWYRQTLGQGPEFLTYFQNEAQLEKSRLLSDRFSAERPKGSFSTLEIQRTEQGDSAMYLCASSLAVGDTQYFGPGTRLTVL.

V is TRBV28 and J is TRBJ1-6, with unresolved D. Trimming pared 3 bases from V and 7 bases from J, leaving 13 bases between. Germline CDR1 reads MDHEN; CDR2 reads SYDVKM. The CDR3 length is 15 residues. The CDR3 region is CASSFKKVPNSPLHF. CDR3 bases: TGTGCCAGCAGTTTTAAGAAGGTTCCGAATTCACCCCTCCACTTT.

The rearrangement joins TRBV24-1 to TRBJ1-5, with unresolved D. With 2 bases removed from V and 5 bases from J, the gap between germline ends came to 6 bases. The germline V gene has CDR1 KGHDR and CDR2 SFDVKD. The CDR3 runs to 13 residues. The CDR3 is CATSDSTDQPQHF. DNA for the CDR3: TGTGCCACCAGTGATTCTACCGATCAGCCCCAGCATTTT.

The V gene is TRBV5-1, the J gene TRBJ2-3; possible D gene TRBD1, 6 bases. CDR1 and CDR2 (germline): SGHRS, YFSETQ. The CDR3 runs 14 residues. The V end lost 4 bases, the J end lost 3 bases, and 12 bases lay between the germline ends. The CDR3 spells CASSPNQGTDTQYF. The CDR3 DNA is TGCGCCAGCAGCCCCAATCAGGGGACAGATACGCAGTATTTT.

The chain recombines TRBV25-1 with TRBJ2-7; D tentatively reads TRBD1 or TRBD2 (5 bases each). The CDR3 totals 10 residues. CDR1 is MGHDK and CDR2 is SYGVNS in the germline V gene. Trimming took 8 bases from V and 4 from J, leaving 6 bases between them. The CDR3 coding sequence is TGTGCCAGCGGGGGTTACGAGCAGTACTTC. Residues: CASGGYEQYF.

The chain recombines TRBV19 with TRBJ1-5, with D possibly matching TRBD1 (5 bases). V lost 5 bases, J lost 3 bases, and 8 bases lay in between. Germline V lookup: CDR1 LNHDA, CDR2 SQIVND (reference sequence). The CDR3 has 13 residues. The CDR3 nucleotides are TGTGCCAGTAGTCCCAGGGACAATCAGCCCCAGCATTTT. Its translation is CASSPRDNQPQHF.

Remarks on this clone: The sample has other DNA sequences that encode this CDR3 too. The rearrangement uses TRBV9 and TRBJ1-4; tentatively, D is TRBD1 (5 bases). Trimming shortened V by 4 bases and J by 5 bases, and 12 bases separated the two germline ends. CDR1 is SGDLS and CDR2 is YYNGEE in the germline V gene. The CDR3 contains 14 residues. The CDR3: CASSLGLRNEKLFF. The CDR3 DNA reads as TGTGCCAGCAGCTTGGGACTTAGGAATGAAAAACTGTTTTTT.

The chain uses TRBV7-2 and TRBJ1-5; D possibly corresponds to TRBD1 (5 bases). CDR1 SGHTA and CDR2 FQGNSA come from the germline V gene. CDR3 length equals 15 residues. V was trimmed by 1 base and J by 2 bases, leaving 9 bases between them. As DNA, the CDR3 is TGTGCCAGCAGCTTAGATGGGGGTGGCAATCAGCCCCAGCATTTT. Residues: CASSLDGGGNQPQHF.

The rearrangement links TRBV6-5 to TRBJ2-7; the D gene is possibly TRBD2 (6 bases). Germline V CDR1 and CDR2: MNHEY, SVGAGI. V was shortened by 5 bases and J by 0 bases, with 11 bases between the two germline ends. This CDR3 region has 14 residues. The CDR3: CASSLRTTSYEQYF. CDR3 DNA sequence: TGTGCCAGCAGTCTCAGGACTACCTCCTACGAGCAGTACTTC.

The CDR3 spells CASSALSTGLTEAFF. CDR3 nucleotide sequence: TGTGCCAGCAGTGCGCTTTCGACAGGGCTCACTGAAGCTTTCTTT. V is TRBV2 and J is TRBJ1-1; 7 bases match TRBD1. The ends lost 4 bases at V and 4 bases at J; junction bases unmatched: 9. The CDR3 is made up of 15 amino acids. Germline V gene sequence: CDR1 SNHLY, CDR2 FYNNEI.

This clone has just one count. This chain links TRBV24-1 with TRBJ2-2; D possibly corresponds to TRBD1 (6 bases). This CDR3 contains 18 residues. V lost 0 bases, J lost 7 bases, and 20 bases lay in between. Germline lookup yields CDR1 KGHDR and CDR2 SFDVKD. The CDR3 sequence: CATSDLSRQGSKIGELFF. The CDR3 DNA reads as TGTGCCACCAGTGATTTGTCACGGCAGGGGAGTAAAATCGGGGAGCTGTTTTTT.

The CDR3 sequence: CASIPQRQNEKLFF. The CDR3 nucleotides read TGTGCCAGCATACCCCAACGGCAGAATGAAAAACTGTTTTTT. V gene TRBV2 combines with J gene TRBJ1-4; no firm D call. The V end was cut by 7 bases, the J end by 5 bases, with 14 bases between. CDR1 is SNHLY, CDR2 FYNNEI, per germline. This CDR3 spans 14 amino acids.

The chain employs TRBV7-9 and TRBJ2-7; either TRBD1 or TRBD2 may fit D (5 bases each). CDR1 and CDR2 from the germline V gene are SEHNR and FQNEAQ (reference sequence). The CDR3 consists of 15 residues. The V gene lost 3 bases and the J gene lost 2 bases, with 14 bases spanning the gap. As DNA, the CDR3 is TGTGCCAGCAGCTTTCCGGGACGGAAGGCCTACGAGCAGTACTTC. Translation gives CASSFPGRKAYEQYF.

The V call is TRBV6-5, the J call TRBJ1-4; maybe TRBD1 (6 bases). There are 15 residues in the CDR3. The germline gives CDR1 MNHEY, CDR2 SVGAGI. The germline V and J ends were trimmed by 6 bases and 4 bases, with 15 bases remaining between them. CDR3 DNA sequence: TGTGCCAGCAGGGGATCAGGGGCGATTAATGAAAAACTGTTTTTT. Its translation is CASRGSGAINEKLFF.

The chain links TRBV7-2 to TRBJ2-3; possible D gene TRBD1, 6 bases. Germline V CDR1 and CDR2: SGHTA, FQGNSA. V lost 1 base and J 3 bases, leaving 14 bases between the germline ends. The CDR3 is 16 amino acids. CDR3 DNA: TGTGCCAGCAGCTTAGACGGCAGGGGTCGAACAGATACGCAGTATTTT. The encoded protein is CASSLDGRGRTDTQYF.

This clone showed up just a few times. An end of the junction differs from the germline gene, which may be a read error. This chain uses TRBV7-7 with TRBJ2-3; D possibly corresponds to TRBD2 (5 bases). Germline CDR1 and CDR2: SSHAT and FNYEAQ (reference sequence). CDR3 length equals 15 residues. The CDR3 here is CASSQGLGSTDTQYF. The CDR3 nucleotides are TGTGCTAGCAGCCAAGGGCTGGGGAGTACAGATACGCAGTATTTT.